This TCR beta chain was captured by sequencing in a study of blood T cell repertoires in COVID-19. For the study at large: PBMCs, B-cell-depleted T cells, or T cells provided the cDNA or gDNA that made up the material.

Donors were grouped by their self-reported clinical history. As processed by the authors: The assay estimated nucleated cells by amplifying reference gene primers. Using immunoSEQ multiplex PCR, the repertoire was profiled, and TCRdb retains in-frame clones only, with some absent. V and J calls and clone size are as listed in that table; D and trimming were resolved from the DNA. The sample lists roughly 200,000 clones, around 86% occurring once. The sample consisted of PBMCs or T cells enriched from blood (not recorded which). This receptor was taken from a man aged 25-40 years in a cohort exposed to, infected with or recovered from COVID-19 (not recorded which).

CDR3 in amino acids: CASSSNYEQYF. CDR3 coding DNA: TGTGCCAGCAGCTCAAACTACGAGCAGTACTTC. The genes are TRBV11-2 and TRBJ2-7; D ambiguous. Between the trimmed V and J ends, which lost 4 bases and 3 bases, there was a span of 4 bases. Germline-derived CDR1 and CDR2 are SGHAT and FQNNGV. The CDR3 is 11 residues long.